These 6 T cell receptor beta chains were all obtained from the same sample, sequenced in a study of T-cell reconstitution after alpha-beta-depleted transplantation in children. Library preparation (for TCRbeta) was performed with unique molecular identifiers. TCRdb re-called the PCR reads with MiXCR, one entry per CDR3 protein. Among under 850,000 distinct CDR3 sequences listed, roughly 14% were seen once. The sequencing here drew on PBMCs, taken before TCRalphabeta/CD19-depleted stem cell transplant. Receptors originate from a girl aged 2 to 10 with congenital amegakaryocytic thrombocytopenia, due to receive a stem cell transplant.

J is TRBJ2-1 and V is TRBV11-2; unclear D gene. V was shortened by 0 bases and J by 1 base, with 10 bases between the two germline ends. CDR3 length: 16 residues. The V gene's germline CDR1 is SGHAT and CDR2 FQNNGV. The CDR3 region is CASSLDYIWSYNEQFF. CDR3 nucleotides: TGTGCCAGCAGCTTAGATTATATATGGTCCTACAATGAGCAGTTCTTC.

This clonotype was detected a few times. The V call is TRBV7-6, the J call TRBJ2-1; unclear D gene. The CDR3 has 16 residues. V lost 1 base and J lost 2, with 12 bases in between. Germline V gene lookup returns CDR1 SGHVS and CDR2 FNYEAQ. The CDR3 loop reads CASSLETTLAYNEQFF. The CDR3 DNA reads TGTGCCAGCAGCTTAGAGACGACCTTGGCCTACAATGAGCAGTTCTTC.

This clonotype was counted at least ten times. The DNA of the CDR3 is TGCAGTGCCCCCTTTCCCGGTGGGCTCGTGGGAGAGACCCAGTACTTC. Translating gives CSAPFPGGLVGETQYF. This sequence joins TRBV20-1 and TRBJ2-5; D remains unclear. Trimming shortened V by 6 bases and J by 4 bases, and 24 bases separated the two germline ends. The length of the CDR3 is 16 residues. The germline CDR1 and CDR2 sequences are DFQATT and SNEGSKA (reference sequence).

The rearrangement joins TRBV27 to TRBJ2-7, with 9 nucleotides matching TRBD1. Losses at the gene ends were 3 bases for V and 2 bases for J; bases not matched to a gene: 5. The V gene's germline CDR1 is MNHEY and CDR2 SMNVEV (reference sequence). The CDR3 length is 15 residues. Written as DNA, the CDR3 is TGTGCCAGCAGTTTTGACAGGGGGGGGGCCTACGAGCAGTACTTC. Protein sequence: CASSFDRGGAYEQYF.

This clonotype was counted a few times. The gene calls are TRBV5-8 and TRBJ2-1; 8 positions agree with TRBD1. V lost 4 bases to trimming and J lost 3 bases; unmatched junction nucleotides: 6. Germline V CDR1 and CDR2: SGHTS, YDEGEE. The CDR3 extends over 15 amino acids. The DNA for the CDR3 is TGTGCCAGCAGCCAACAGGGGGTGGACTACAATGAGCAGTTCTTC. Translation: CASSQQGVDYNEQFF.

Ten or more counts support this clonotype. CDR3 sequence: CASSTTSFYEQYF. The CDR3 nucleotides read TGTGCCAGCAGCACGACTAGTTTCTACGAGCAGTACTTC. The chain is built from TRBV7-2 and TRBJ2-7; D possibly corresponds to TRBD2 (6 bases). CDR1 SGHTA and CDR2 FQGNSA come from the germline V gene. The CDR3 is 13 residues long. Trimming took 5 bases from V and 3 from J, leaving 11 bases between them. The complete variable domain, with remaining parts taken from reference TRBV7-2 and TRBJ2-7, reads GAGVSQSPSNKVTEKGKDVELRCDPISGHTALYWYRQSLGQGLEFLIYFQGNSAPDKSGLPSDRFSAERTGGSVSTLTIQRTQQEDSAVYLCASSTTSFYEQYFGPGTRLTVT.